The clone carrying this T cell receptor (beta chain) occurred many times. What it binds is unknown. This sample is part of a study of T cells after yellow fever vaccination. Looking at the study overall: When fractions had low cell numbers, they were prepared with SMART-Seq v4 Ultra Low Input.

General study results and limits: The booster response re-showed most primary clones: roughly 97% CD4, 88% CD8. Across the CD4 and CD8 compartments, a small share of clonotypes was present in both.

Germline CDR1 reads LGHNA; CDR2 reads YSLEER. The V and J ends lost 1 base and 7 bases respectively, with 14 bases between them. CDR3 length: 15 amino acids. TCRdb analysed the 5' RACE reads with MiXCR anew, one entry per CDR3 protein. Here the sample spans about 630,000 distinct CDR3 sequences, roughly an eighth being singletons. The sample in question was PBMCs, obtained on the day of the yellow fever booster vaccination. The chain joins TRBV4-3 to TRBJ2-1, with D perhaps TRBD1 (7 bases). This TCR was sampled from a man aged 30-40 years who received the YFV17D yellow fever vaccine. The CDR3 DNA follows: TGCGCCAGCAGCCAAGGCCCGACAGGGACTAATGAGCAGTTCTTC. Translating it yields CASSQGPTGTNEQFF.